Following are 23 T cell receptor beta chains from one sample sequenced in a study of radiotherapy plus CTLA-4 blockade in lung cancer (dated by TCRdb to the late 2010s). The library was prepared using the immunoSEQ multiplex PCR assay. TCRdb limited this immuneACCESS table to in-frame rearrangements with V and J called. A share of clones is missing; checked studies link under half to unresolved V genes, and the rest is unexplained. In this sample the table shows more than 90,000 clones, 88% of which occur a single time. 4.9% of the sample is in the top ten clones. This specimen was peripheral blood, taken from a patient treated with radiotherapy plus ipilimumab. Receptors originate from a human donor with non-small cell lung cancer that progressed on radiotherapy plus ipilimumab.

J is TRBJ2-6 and V is TRBV4-1; a possible D gene is TRBD2 (5 bases). Germline CDR1 and CDR2: MGHRA and YSYEKL. V shed 1 base and J shed 1 base, with 11 bases lying between them. The length of the CDR3 is 17 residues. As DNA, the CDR3 is TGCGCCAGCAGCCAAGCGGGAAGGTTTTCTGGGGCCAACGTCCTGACTTTC. It encodes CASSQAGRFSGANVLTF.

The chain links TRBV11-2 to TRBJ1-2; D gene uncertain. Trimming took off 2 bases at V and 5 bases at J, with 9 bases between the two ends. Germline lookup yields CDR1 SGHAT and CDR2 FQNNGV. The CDR3 length is 13 residues. This CDR3 is CASSLRLKYGYTF. CDR3 bases: TGTGCCAGCAGCTTACGGCTAAAGTATGGCTACACCTTC.

The rearrangement uses TRBV9 and TRBJ1-1; tentatively, D is TRBD1 (5 bases). This CDR3 region has 14 residues. Germline-derived CDR1 and CDR2 are SGDLS and YYNGEE. V was trimmed by 0 bases and J by 1 base, leaving 7 bases between them. The CDR3 region is CASSVVGGNTEAFF. In DNA form, the CDR3 reads TGTGCCAGCAGCGTAGTGGGGGGGAACACTGAAGCTTTCTTT.

The chain couples TRBV5-1 to TRBJ1-3; a possible D gene is TRBD1 (5 bases). The CDR3 spans 14 residues. Trimming removed 4 bases from V and 4 bases from J, with 12 bases in between. The germline CDR1 and CDR2 sequences are SGHRS and YFSETQ. The CDR3 DNA reads TGCGCCAGCAGCGTTGGGGGGGTAGGAAACACCATATATTTT. Protein sequence: CASSVGGVGNTIYF.

The chain combines TRBV7-9 with TRBJ2-5; TRBD2 aligns across 7 bases. The germline gives CDR1 SEHNR, CDR2 FQNEAQ (reference sequence). The CDR3 contains 14 residues. Unmatched junction bases numbered 3, after V lost 3 bases and J lost 2 bases. Here the CDR3 DNA reads TGTGCCAGCAGCTTTGGCGGGAGACAAGAGACCCAGTACTTC. It is translated as CASSFGGRQETQYF.

This chain uses TRBV5-1 with TRBJ1-1; 7 nucleotides agree with TRBD1. Per germline, CDR1 SGHRS and CDR2 YFSETQ. The CDR3 spans 17 residues. J lost 1 base, V lost 4 bases, and 13 bases had no gene match. The CDR3 bases are TGCGCCAGCAGCCAGGGCTGGACAGGCGATTGGAACACTGAAGCTTTCTTT. As protein: CASSQGWTGDWNTEAFF.

The chain links TRBV5-6 to TRBJ1-6, with 7 positions matching TRBD1. V shed 1 base and J 9 bases; nucleotides not matched to a gene: 13. This CDR3 region has 17 residues. The germline V gene has CDR1 SGHDT and CDR2 YYEEEE. Here the CDR3 reads CASSLWAQGLSSSPLHF. The CDR3, as DNA: TGTGCCAGCAGCTTGTGGGCACAGGGGCTGTCTAGTTCACCCCTCCACTTT.

The chain couples TRBV9 to TRBJ1-1; D unresolved. There are 16 residues in the CDR3. The V and J ends lost 3 bases and 1 base respectively, with 16 bases between them. Germline V gene lookup returns CDR1 SGDLS and CDR2 YYNGEE. The CDR3 region has the DNA TGTGCCAGCAGCGAGGGAGGATTGGTAGGGAACACTGAAGCTTTCTTT. Translation: CASSEGGLVGNTEAFF.

V usage is TRBV5-1 and J usage is TRBJ2-2; D gene uncertain. CDR1 SGHRS and CDR2 YFSETQ come from the germline V gene. The CDR3 is 15 amino acids. The ends were cut back, 2 bases at V and 1 base at J, with 9 bases in the middle. CDR3 region: CASSLDGLNTGELFF. CDR3 sequence (DNA): TGCGCCAGCAGCTTAGACGGATTGAACACCGGGGAGCTGTTTTTT.

The chain couples TRBV30 to TRBJ1-5; TRBD1 matches 7 bases. Germline CDR1 is GTSNPN and CDR2 is SVGIG (reference sequence). The CDR3 has 15 amino acids. The J segment lost 6 bases and the V segment lost 7 bases, leaving 15 bases of the junction unmatched. DNA for the CDR3: TGTGCCTCCGCTCCAAATGACAGGGAGGGTCAGCCCCAGCATTTT. Protein sequence: CASAPNDREGQPQHF.

The chain joins TRBV6-1 to TRBJ2-1; TRBD1 matches 8 bases. Germline V gene sequence: CDR1 MNHNS, CDR2 SASEGT. With V trimmed by 7 bases and J by 7 bases, 12 bases remained unmatched. The CDR3 extends over 15 amino acids. CDR3 sequence: CASTPGGAGRNEQFF. CDR3 sequence (DNA): TGTGCCAGCACCCCAGGGGGCGCGGGTAGGAATGAGCAGTTCTTC.

This sequence joins TRBV7-9 and TRBJ1-1; weak D call: TRBD1 (6 bases). The CDR3 has 14 amino acids. In germline, CDR1 is SEHNR, CDR2 FQNEAQ (reference sequence). Trimming stripped 5 bases from V and 1 base from J, with 11 bases between. In DNA form, the CDR3 reads TGTGCCAGCAGCGCCCAGACAGGGAACACTGAAGCTTTCTTT. Encoded protein: CASSAQTGNTEAFF.

The chain employs TRBV7-9 and TRBJ2-5; 7 bases map to TRBD2. The V gene end was trimmed by 4 bases and the J gene end by 1 base; junction bases not matched to a gene: 9. CDR1 is SEHNR, CDR2 FQNEAQ, per germline (reference sequence). The CDR3 extends over 16 amino acids. As DNA, the CDR3 is TGTGCCAGCAGCTCCCCTAGCGGACGCACCCAAGAGACCCAGTACTTC. Translated, it gives CASSSPSGRTQETQYF. Drawing the rest from reference TRBV7-9 and TRBJ2-5, the complete variable domain is DTGVSQNPRHKITKRGQNVTFRCDPISEHNRLYWYRQTLGQGPEFLTYFQNEAQLEKSRLLSDRFSAERPKGSFSTLEIQRTEQGDSAMYLCASSSPSGRTQETQYFGPGTRLLVL.

The rearrangement uses TRBV19 and TRBJ2-3, with 7 nucleotides matching TRBD2. The CDR3 extends over 17 amino acids. V lost 10 bases, J lost 6 bases, and 22 bases stayed unmatched. CDR1 is LNHDA and CDR2 is SQIVND in the germline V gene (reference sequence). CDR3 amino acids: CATADGRSSGRGDTQYF. The DNA of the CDR3 is TGTGCCACCGCGGATGGTAGGAGTAGCGGGCGAGGGGATACGCAGTATTTT.

In its sample, this clone was seen a few times. The V and J genes are TRBV6-1 and TRBJ2-2; D uncertain. CDR1 and CDR2 (germline): MNHNS, SASEGT. The ends were cut back, 4 bases at V and 5 bases at J, with 11 bases in the middle. The CDR3 spans 14 residues. The CDR3 is CASSAVFVTGELFF. The CDR3 coding sequence is TGTGCCAGCAGTGCCGTATTCGTAACCGGGGAGCTGTTTTTT.

The chain couples TRBV9 to TRBJ2-1; TRBD2 matches 8 bases. The J segment lost 8 bases and the V segment lost 2 bases, leaving 6 bases of the junction unmatched. Germline CDR1 is SGDLS and CDR2 is YYNGEE. The length of the CDR3 is 14 residues. The CDR3: CASSVLSGTDEQFF. CDR3 in DNA: TGTGCCAGCAGCGTTCTTAGCGGGACGGATGAGCAGTTCTTC.

The chain uses TRBV6-5 and TRBJ1-3; D call uncertain. The length of the CDR3 is 15 residues. CDR1 is MNHEY and CDR2 is SVGAGI in the germline V gene. Between the trimmed V and J ends, which lost 2 bases and 4 bases, there was a span of 12 bases. This chain's CDR3 is CASSYDSRAGNTIYF. CDR3 coding DNA: TGTGCCAGCAGTTACGACTCACGAGCGGGAAACACCATATATTTT.

The V and J genes are TRBV11-2 and TRBJ2-3; D gene ambiguous. CDR1 and CDR2 (germline): SGHAT, FQNNGV. This CDR3 is 13 amino acids long. V was cut by 5 bases and J by 7 bases, with 13 bases left in between. CDR3 nucleotides: TGTGCCAGCAGCCATGGCCTCAGCCATACGCAGTATTTT. Translated: CASSHGLSHTQYF.

The chain has TRBV5-1 and TRBJ2-7, with D uncertain. CDR1 and CDR2 from the germline V gene are SGHRS and YFSETQ. The CDR3 loop spans 13 amino acids. The ends were cut back, 0 bases at V and 0 bases at J, with 4 bases in the middle. CDR3 sequence (DNA): TGCGCCAGCAGCTTGGCCACCTCCTACGAGCAGTACTTC. It is translated as CASSLATSYEQYF.

This chain joins TRBV27 and TRBJ2-7; 8 positions agree with TRBD1. V trimming: 3 bases; J trimming: 5 bases; junction bases outside the gene matches: 3. The CDR3 runs to 13 residues. Germline CDR1 is MNHEY and CDR2 is SMNVEV (reference sequence). For the CDR3, the DNA is TGTGCCAGCAGTTTTCGACAGGGGCACGAGCAGTACTTC. Translated, it gives CASSFRQGHEQYF.

V and J are TRBV13 and TRBJ1-1; TRBD1 might be the D (5 bases). This CDR3 has 16 amino acids. The V and J ends lost 2 bases and 4 bases respectively, with 17 bases between them. Germline V gene lookup returns CDR1 PRHDT and CDR2 FYEKMQ (reference sequence). The CDR3 region is CASSLWGARGSTEAFF. The DNA of the CDR3 is TGTGCCAGCAGCTTATGGGGCGCAAGGGGAAGCACTGAAGCTTTCTTT. The full variable domain, with the rest looked up from reference TRBV13 and TRBJ1-1, is AAGVIQSPRHLIKEKRETATLKCYPIPRHDTVYWYQQGPGQDPQFLISFYEKMQSDKGSIPDRFSAQQFSDYHSELNMSSLELGDSALYFCASSLWGARGSTEAFFGQGTRLTVV.

This clone was counted a few times. The rearrangement joins TRBV18 to TRBJ1-5; D gene unclear. The V gene lost 5 bases and the J gene lost 5 bases, with 7 bases spanning the gap. Germline assignment: CDR1 KGHSH and CDR2 LQKENI. The CDR3 extends over 12 amino acids. CDR3 nucleotides: TGTGCCAGCTCATCAACTTATCAGCCCCAGCATTTT. Its translation: CASSSTYQPQHF.

The chain is built from TRBV7-9 and TRBJ1-1; D gene ambiguous. CDR1 is SEHNR, CDR2 FQNEAQ, per germline (reference sequence). CDR3 length: 14 residues. Trimming cost V 5 bases and J 0 bases, with 10 bases left between them. CDR3 DNA sequence: TGTGCCAGCAGCCTGGCGGCCATGAACACTGAAGCTTTCTTT. The encoded protein is CASSLAAMNTEAFF.